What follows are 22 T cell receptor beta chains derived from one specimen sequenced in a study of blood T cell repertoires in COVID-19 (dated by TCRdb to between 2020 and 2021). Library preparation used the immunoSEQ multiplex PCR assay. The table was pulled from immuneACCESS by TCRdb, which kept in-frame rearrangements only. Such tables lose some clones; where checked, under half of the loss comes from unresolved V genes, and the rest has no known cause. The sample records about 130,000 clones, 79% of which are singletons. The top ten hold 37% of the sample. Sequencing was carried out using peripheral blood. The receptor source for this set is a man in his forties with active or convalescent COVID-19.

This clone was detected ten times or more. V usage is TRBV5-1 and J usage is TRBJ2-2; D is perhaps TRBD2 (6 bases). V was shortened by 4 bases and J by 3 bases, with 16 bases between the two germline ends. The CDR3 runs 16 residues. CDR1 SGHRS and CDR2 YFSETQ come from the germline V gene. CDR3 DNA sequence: TGCGCCAGCAGCCCCCCCGGGAGAGAGGACACCGGGGAGCTGTTTTTT. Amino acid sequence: CASSPPGREDTGELFF.

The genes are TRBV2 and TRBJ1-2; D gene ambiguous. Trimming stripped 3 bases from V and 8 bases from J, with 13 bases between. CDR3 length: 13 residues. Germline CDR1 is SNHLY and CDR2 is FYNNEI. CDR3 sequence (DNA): TGTGCCAGCAGTGAGGACTCAGTCGGGGGCTACACCTTC. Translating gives CASSEDSVGGYTF.

The CDR3 DNA reads TGTGCCAGCAGCCACCCCGGGACTAGCGGTTACGAGCAGTACTTC. Encoded protein: CASSHPGTSGYEQYF. The rearrangement joins TRBV3-1 (or the pseudogene TRBV3-2) to TRBJ2-7, with 11 positions matching TRBD2. V was clipped by 3 bases and J by 4 bases; unmatched bases: 5. This CDR3 has 15 residues. The germline CDR1 and CDR2 sequences are LGHDT and YNNKEL (reference sequence).

CDR3 residues: CASRGQGQNSPLHF. The CDR3 DNA is TGTGCCAGCAGGGGACAGGGGCAAAATTCACCCCTCCACTTT. The chain uses TRBV27 and TRBJ1-6, with TRBD1 matching over 10 bases. Germline V CDR1 and CDR2: MNHEY, SMNVEV (reference sequence). V gave up 6 bases and J gave up 7 bases; unmatched junction bases: 3. CDR3 size: 14 residues.

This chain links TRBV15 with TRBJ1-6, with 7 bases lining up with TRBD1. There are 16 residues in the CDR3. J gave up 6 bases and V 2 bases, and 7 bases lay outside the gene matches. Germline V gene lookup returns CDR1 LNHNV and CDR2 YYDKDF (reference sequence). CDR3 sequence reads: CATSRPRDSLNSPLHF. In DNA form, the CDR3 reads TGTGCCACCAGCAGACCACGGGACAGCCTTAATTCACCCCTCCACTTT.

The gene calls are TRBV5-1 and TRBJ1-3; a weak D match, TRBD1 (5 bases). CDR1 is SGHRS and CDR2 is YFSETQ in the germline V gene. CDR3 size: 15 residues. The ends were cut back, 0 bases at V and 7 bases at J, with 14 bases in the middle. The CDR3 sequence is CASSLELGLGNTIYF. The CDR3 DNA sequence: TGCGCCAGCAGCTTGGAATTGGGACTTGGGAACACCATATATTTT.

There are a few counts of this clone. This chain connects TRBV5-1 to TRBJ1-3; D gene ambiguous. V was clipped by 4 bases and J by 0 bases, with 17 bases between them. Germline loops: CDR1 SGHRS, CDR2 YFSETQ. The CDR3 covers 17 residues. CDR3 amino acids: CASSRSVQAASGNTIYF. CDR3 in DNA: TGCGCCAGCAGCCGGAGCGTGCAAGCAGCCTCTGGAAACACCATATATTTT.

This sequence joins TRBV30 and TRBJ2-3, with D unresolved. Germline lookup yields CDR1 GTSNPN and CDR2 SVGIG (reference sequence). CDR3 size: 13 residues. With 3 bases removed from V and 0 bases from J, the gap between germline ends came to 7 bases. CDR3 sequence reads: CAWRHESTDTQYF. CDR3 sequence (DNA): TGTGCCTGGAGACACGAAAGCACAGATACGCAGTATTTT.

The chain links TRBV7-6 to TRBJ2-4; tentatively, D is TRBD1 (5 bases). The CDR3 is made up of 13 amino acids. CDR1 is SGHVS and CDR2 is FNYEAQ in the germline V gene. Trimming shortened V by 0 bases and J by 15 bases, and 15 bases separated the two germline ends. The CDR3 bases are TGTGCCAGCAGCTTAGCGCGTAGCACAGGAAGGTACTTC. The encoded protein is CASSLARSTGRYF.

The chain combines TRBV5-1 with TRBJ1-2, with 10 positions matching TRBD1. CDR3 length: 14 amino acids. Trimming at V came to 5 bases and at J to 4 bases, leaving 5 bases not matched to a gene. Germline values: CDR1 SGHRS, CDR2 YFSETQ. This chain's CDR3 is CASREGQGPYGYTF. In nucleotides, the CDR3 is TGCGCCAGCAGGGAGGGACAGGGGCCCTATGGCTACACCTTC.

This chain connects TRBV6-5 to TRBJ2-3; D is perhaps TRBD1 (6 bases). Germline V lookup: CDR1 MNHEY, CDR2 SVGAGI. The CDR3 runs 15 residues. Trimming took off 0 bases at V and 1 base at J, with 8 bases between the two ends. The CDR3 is CASSYSRGRTDTQYF. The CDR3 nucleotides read TGTGCCAGCAGTTACTCCAGGGGACGCACAGATACGCAGTATTTT.

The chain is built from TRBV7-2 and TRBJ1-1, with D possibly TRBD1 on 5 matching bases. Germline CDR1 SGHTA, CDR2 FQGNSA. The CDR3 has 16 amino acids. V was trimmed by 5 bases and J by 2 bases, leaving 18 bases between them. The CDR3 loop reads CASSPRVRGINTEAFF. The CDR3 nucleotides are TGTGCCAGCAGCCCCAGGGTGCGTGGAATCAACACTGAAGCTTTCTTT.

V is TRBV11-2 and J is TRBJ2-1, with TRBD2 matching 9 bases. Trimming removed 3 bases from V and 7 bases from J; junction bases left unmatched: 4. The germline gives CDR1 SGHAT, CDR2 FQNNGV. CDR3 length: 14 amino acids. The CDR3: CASSFSGSLNEQFF. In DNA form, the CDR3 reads TGTGCCAGCAGCTTTAGCGGGAGTTTGAATGAGCAGTTCTTC.

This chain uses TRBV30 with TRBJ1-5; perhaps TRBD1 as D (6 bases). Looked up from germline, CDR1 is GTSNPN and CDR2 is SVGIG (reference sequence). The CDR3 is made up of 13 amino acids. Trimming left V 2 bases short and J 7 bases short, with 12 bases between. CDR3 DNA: TGTGCCTGGAGTAATCAGGGGTACCAGCCCCAGCATTTT. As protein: CAWSNQGYQPQHF.

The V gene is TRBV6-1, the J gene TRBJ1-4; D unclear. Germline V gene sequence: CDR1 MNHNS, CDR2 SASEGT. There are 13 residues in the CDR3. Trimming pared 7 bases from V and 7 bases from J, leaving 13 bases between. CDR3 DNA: TGTGCCAGCACGGGGAGGGATGCTGAAAAACTGTTTTTT. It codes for CASTGRDAEKLFF.

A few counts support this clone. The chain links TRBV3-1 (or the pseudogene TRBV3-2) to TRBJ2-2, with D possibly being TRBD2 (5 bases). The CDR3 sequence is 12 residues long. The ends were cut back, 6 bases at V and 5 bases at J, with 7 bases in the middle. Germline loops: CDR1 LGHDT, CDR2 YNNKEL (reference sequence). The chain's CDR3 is CASSPGTGELFF. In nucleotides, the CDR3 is TGTGCCAGCAGTCCGGGGACCGGGGAGCTGTTTTTT.

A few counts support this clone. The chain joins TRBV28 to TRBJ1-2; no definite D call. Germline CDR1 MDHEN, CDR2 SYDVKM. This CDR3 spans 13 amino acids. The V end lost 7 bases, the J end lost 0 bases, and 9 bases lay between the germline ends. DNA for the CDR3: TGTGCCAGCAAGAGGCCAGCTAACTATGGCTACACCTTC. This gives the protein CASKRPANYGYTF.

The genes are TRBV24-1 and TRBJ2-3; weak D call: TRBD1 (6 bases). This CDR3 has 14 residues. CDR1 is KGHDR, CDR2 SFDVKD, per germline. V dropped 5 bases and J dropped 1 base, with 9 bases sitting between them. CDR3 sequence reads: CATSVSGGTDTQYF. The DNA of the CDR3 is TGTGCCACCAGTGTATCAGGGGGCACAGATACGCAGTATTTT.

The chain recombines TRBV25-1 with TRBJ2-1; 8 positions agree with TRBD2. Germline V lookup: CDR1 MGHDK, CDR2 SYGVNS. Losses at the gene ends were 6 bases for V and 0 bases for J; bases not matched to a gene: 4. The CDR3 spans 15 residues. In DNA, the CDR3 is TGTGCCAGCAGCGACGGGAGGGTCTCCTACAATGAGCAGTTCTTC. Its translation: CASSDGRVSYNEQFF.

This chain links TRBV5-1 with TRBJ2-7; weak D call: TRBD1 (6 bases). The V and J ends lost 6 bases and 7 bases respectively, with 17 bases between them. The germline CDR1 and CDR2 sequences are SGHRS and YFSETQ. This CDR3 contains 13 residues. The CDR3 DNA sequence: TGCGCCAGCACCGGGACATCCCCGGGGGAGCAGTACTTC. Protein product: CASTGTSPGEQYF.

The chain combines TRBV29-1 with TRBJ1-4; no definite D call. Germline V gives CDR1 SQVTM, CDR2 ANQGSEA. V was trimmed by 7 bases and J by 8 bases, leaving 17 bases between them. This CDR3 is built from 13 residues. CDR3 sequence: CSARPRESEKLFF. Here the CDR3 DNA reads TGCAGCGCCCGACCAAGGGAGAGCGAAAAACTGTTTTTT.

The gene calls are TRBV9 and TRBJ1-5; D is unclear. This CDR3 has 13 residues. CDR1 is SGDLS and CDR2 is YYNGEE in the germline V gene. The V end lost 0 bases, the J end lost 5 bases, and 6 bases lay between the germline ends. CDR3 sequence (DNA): TGTGCCAGCAGCGTAGGGGAGGATCAGCCCCAGCATTTT. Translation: CASSVGEDQPQHF.